This T cell receptor (beta chain) was observed in a study of human T cells and chemical hapten exposure. On the study more broadly: Minor pooled library volume differences mainly drove per-sample TCR yield variation. Study-level results: Among TCRs, those above 1 in 1000 frequency were unaffected by DPC sensitization.

Time point: healthy volunteer bleed at 2 weeks. The template was total RNA from unfractionated whole blood. In the original workflow: Samples ranged from about 23,224 to 700,000 TCRs, with a median of approximately 90,000. MiXCR, applied by TCRdb to the RACE reads, yields one record per CDR3 protein. The V and J calls were determined by TCRdb, not by the authors. This sample has more than 70,000 distinct CDR3 sequences, with about 8.6% found just once. For this clonotype: Its specificity is unknown.

The TCR sequence derives from a female donor in good health. Some clones in this sample may be carry-over from other donors' samples. The specimen sequenced was whole blood.

This CDR3 is CASSLNREQFF. The CDR3 DNA is TGTGCCAGCAGCCTCAACAGGGAGCAGTTCTTC. This chain uses TRBV11-1 with TRBJ2-1; TRBD1 might be the D (5 bases). The CDR3 runs to 11 residues. V lost 5 bases, J lost 10 bases, and 9 bases lay in between. Germline assignment: CDR1 SGHAT and CDR2 FQDESV (reference sequence). The variable domain in full, completed from reference TRBV11-1 and TRBJ2-1, reads EAEVAQSPRYKITEKSQAVAFWCDPISGHATLYWYRQILGQGPELLVQFQDESVVDDSQLPKDRFSAERLKGVDSTLKIQPAELGDSAMYLCASSLNREQFFGPGTRLTVL.